This T cell receptor (beta chain) was observed in a study of blood T cell repertoires in COVID-19 (dated by TCRdb to 2018 to 2021). At the level of the whole study: Samples covering the acute and convalescent phases of COVID-19 were provided by collaborators in the United States, Italy and Spain. Sample metadata almost always included a de-identified subject ID, COVID-19 status, age in years and sex. The dataset comprised deeply sampled blood TCRbeta repertoires from subjects exposed to, actively infected with, or recovered from COVID-19. Samples came from the ongoing ImmuneRACE study (first 160 participants) plus 1,254 subjects from 6 global collaborators. The material from the prospective study consisted of cDNA or gDNA derived from T cells, B-cell-depleted T cells, or PBMCs. The repertoires were made available in a free public database intended to serve as a resource for research on the immune response to SARS-CoV-2. HLA class I and class II types, where available, came from metadata supplied by the sample provider rather than from assay-based typing.

Points on this clone: Its antigen is still unknown. Base quality data are lacking; no much larger clone is found one base away.

Study-wide conclusions, independent of this receptor: The amount of clinical and demographic metadata varied by source and participant and was provided uncurated.

Measured from the cysteine to the phenylalanine, the CDR3 is 13 residues long. The kept DNA is CDR3 alone, 39 bases in frame from the first base. CDR1 and CDR2, per the germline V gene, are KGHDR and SFDVKD. V is cut by 5 bases and J by 3 bases, and the space between the germline ends is 10 bases. The immunoSEQ Assay, a bias-controlled multiplex PCR, was used to amplify TCRbeta CDR3 regions from genomic DNA. As for the original processing: Nucleated cell counts per sample were estimated from amplification of reference gene primers within the assay. Sequence reads were collapsed and filtered to measure the absolute abundance of every unique TCRbeta CDR3 rearrangement. Productive Simpson clonality was computed per sample as the square root of Simpson's diversity index over productive rearrangements. The source is immuneACCESS, and TCRdb retained only in-frame sequences with V and J called. Part of the clones is not carried over; for the studies checked, unresolved V genes explain less than half of this, and the remainder is unexplained. The DNA gave D and trimming, while V, J and clone size come from that table. The sample yields tens of thousands of clones; roughly four fifths were counted once. The ten largest clones take up 12% of the sample.

Whole blood was collected in K2EDTA tubes by collaborating institutions according to the institutions' own protocols. For TCRbeta analysis, collaborators shipped samples in one of three forms: frozen whole blood, isolated PBMCs, or DNA extracted from either of those sample types. The origin of this receptor is a human donor in a cohort sampled during active COVID-19. The chain is encoded by TRBV24-1 joined to TRBJ2-7; TRBD2 is a possible D gene, resting on 6 matching bases. The specimen sequenced was peripheral blood. The CDR3 corresponds to CATSALGGYEQYF. The nucleotide sequence reads as follows: TGTGCCACCAGTGCCCTGGGGGGCTACGAGCAGTACTTC.